This T cell receptor (beta chain) was sequenced during a study of shared clonotypes between healthy human individuals. Sequencing used immunoSEQ multiplex PCR; TCRdb keeps in-frame clones, though not all of them. The sample yields about 680,000 clones, under 80% seen once. Study findings and constraints: Naive subsets typically showed greater estimated richness than memory subsets.

Researchers partitioned CD4+ cells into CD45RA+ naive and CD45RA-negative memory subsets. Notes on this clone: Its antigen is as yet unknown. Other DNA variants within this sample encode the same CDR3.

The specimen was memory CD4+ T cells sorted from blood. Documented subset: CD45RA-negative fraction. The receptor was isolated from a woman aged 30 to 39 in good health.

CDR3 sequence reads: CASSEAGGRTEAFF. CDR3 nucleotides: TGTGCCAGCAGTGAAGCAGGGGGCCGGACTGAAGCTTTCTTT. The V call is TRBV2, the J call TRBJ1-1; 7 nucleotides align to TRBD1. The ends lost 0 bases at V and 5 bases at J; junction bases unmatched: 3. This CDR3 region has 14 residues. CDR1 and CDR2 (germline): SNHLY, FYNNEI.